These 27 T cell receptor beta chains were all obtained from the same sample, sequenced in a study of blood T cell repertoires in COVID-19. Sequenced by immunoSEQ multiplex PCR; TCRdb stores in-frame clones only, minus some. The data show tens of thousands of clones, about 83% seen once. Sequences were obtained from peripheral blood. The receptors shown here come from a human donor in a cohort sampled during active COVID-19.

The chain links TRBV5-5 to TRBJ1-5; D is perhaps TRBD1 (5 bases). Trimming took 0 bases from V and 7 from J, leaving 11 bases between them. CDR1 and CDR2 (germline): SGHKS, YYEKEE (reference sequence). CDR3 size: 14 residues. DNA of the CDR3: TGTGCCAGCAGCTTGGTCGGGGGGGGGCAGCCCCAGCATTTT. Its protein product is CASSLVGGGQPQHF.

The chain links TRBV11-3 to TRBJ1-3, with no clear D. The CDR3 has 13 residues. CDR1 and CDR2 (germline): SGHNT, YENEEA. V lost 5 bases to trimming and J lost 2 bases, with 7 bases between them. The CDR3 here is CASSGVAGNTIYF. In DNA form, the CDR3 reads TGTGCCAGCAGCGGAGTAGCTGGAAACACCATATATTTT.

The J gene is TRBJ1-5, the V gene TRBV5-1; 7 nucleotides agree with TRBD1. V dropped 5 bases and J dropped 3; count of bases not matched to a gene: 5. CDR1 is SGHRS and CDR2 is YFSETQ in the germline V gene. This CDR3 contains 14 residues. CDR3 nucleotide sequence: TGCGCCAGCAGGATTGGACAGGACAATCAGCCCCAGCATTTT. The encoded protein is CASRIGQDNQPQHF.

The rearrangement links TRBV6-5 to TRBJ1-4; 7 bases match TRBD1. From germline, CDR1 is MNHEY and CDR2 SVGAGI. V trimming: 8 bases; J trimming: 10 bases; junction bases outside the gene matches: 7. This CDR3 contains 12 residues. The CDR3 here is CASRDSSGKLFF. Written as DNA, the CDR3 is TGTGCCAGCCGGGACAGTAGCGGAAAACTGTTTTTT.

This clone has only one observation. The J gene is TRBJ2-1, the V gene TRBV15; 9 positions agree with TRBD2. Germline CDR1 LNHNV, CDR2 YYDKDF (reference sequence). The trim removed 1 base at V and 8 bases at J, leaving 6 bases unmatched. The CDR3 has 15 residues. The CDR3 is CATSRAGTSSHEQFF. The CDR3 bases are TGTGCCACCAGCAGAGCCGGGACTAGCAGCCATGAGCAGTTCTTC.

This sequence joins TRBV6-5 and TRBJ1-5, with D hard to call. This CDR3 is 13 amino acids long. V shed 4 bases and J shed 0 bases, with 4 bases lying between them. CDR1 is MNHEY and CDR2 is SVGAGI in the germline V gene. The CDR3 spells CASSLNSNQPQHF. CDR3 nucleotides: TGTGCCAGCAGTTTAAATAGCAATCAGCCCCAGCATTTT.

The V gene is TRBV7-9, the J gene TRBJ1-1; 11 positions agree with TRBD1. Per germline, CDR1 SEHNR and CDR2 FQNEAQ (reference sequence). The CDR3 length is 15 residues. The trim removed 6 bases at V and 6 bases at J, leaving 9 bases unmatched. The CDR3, as DNA: TGTGCCAGCAGACCTCGGACAGGGGGCATCGCTGAAGCTTTCTTT. The encoded protein is CASRPRTGGIAEAFF.

The V gene is TRBV14, the J gene TRBJ1-2; the match to TRBD1 covers 7 bases. In germline, CDR1 is SGHDN, CDR2 FVKESK. Unmatched junction bases numbered 2, after V lost 4 bases and J lost 3 bases. CDR3 length: 13 amino acids. CDR3 sequence reads: CASSRDRDYGYTF. In DNA, the CDR3 is TGTGCCAGCAGCCGTGACAGGGACTATGGCTACACCTTC.

The genes are TRBV5-4 and TRBJ1-2; weak D call: TRBD1 (5 bases). This CDR3 spans 13 amino acids. Trimming stripped 4 bases from V and 6 bases from J, with 13 bases between. Germline V gene sequence: CDR1 SGHNT, CDR2 YYREEE (reference sequence). The CDR3 reads CASSPRQLDGYTF. The CDR3 DNA sequence: TGTGCCAGCAGCCCCAGACAGTTGGATGGCTACACCTTC.

V usage is TRBV9 and J usage is TRBJ2-2; a possible D gene is TRBD2 (5 bases). V was cut by 4 bases and J by 7 bases, with 14 bases left in between. This CDR3 has 14 amino acids. Germline assignment: CDR1 SGDLS and CDR2 YYNGEE. CDR3 loop: CASSPRTLHGELFF. CDR3 DNA sequence: TGTGCCAGCAGCCCCCGGACTCTCCACGGGGAGCTGTTTTTT.

CDR3 sequence: CASSPVAGGNNEQFF. CDR3 sequence (DNA): TGTGCCAGCAGCCCGGTAGCGGGAGGAAACAATGAGCAGTTCTTC. This chain joins TRBV3-1 (or the pseudogene TRBV3-2) and TRBJ2-1; 10 positions match TRBD2. Germline-derived CDR1 and CDR2 are LGHDT and YNNKEL (reference sequence). V trimming: 4 bases; J trimming: 5 bases; junction bases outside the gene matches: 5. The CDR3 spans 15 residues.

The V call is TRBV27, the J call TRBJ2-1; maybe TRBD2 (6 bases). The length of the CDR3 is 16 residues. Germline V gene sequence: CDR1 MNHEY, CDR2 SMNVEV (reference sequence). V lost 5 bases and J lost 0, with 14 bases in between. The CDR3 loop reads CASSPQEGGSYNEQFF. For the CDR3, the DNA is TGTGCCAGCAGTCCCCAGGAGGGAGGCTCCTACAATGAGCAGTTCTTC.

The chain links TRBV5-6 to TRBJ1-1, with D possibly TRBD1 on 5 matching bases. Germline V gives CDR1 SGHDT, CDR2 YYEEEE. V was pared by 1 base and J by 5 bases, with 9 bases between. This CDR3 region has 13 residues. This CDR3 reads CASSLQRGTEAFF. In DNA form, the CDR3 reads TGTGCCAGCAGCTTGCAGCGGGGGACTGAAGCTTTCTTT.

This chain joins TRBV3-1 (or the pseudogene TRBV3-2) and TRBJ1-5; D not resolved. CDR3 length equals 15 residues. V shed 8 bases and J shed 0 bases, with 14 bases lying between them. Germline CDR1 is LGHDT and CDR2 is YNNKEL (reference sequence). This CDR3 is CASGPRSNSNQPQHF. The CDR3 nucleotides read TGTGCCAGCGGGCCACGTTCAAATAGCAATCAGCCCCAGCATTTT.

The chain couples TRBV3-1 (or the pseudogene TRBV3-2) to TRBJ2-5; 7 positions agree with TRBD1. Unmatched junction bases numbered 9, after V lost 6 bases and J lost 2 bases. Germline V lookup: CDR1 LGHDT, CDR2 YNNKEL (reference sequence). The CDR3 spans 15 residues. CDR3 sequence reads: CASRPGQAIQETQYF. Written as DNA, the CDR3 is TGTGCCAGCAGACCTGGACAGGCGATTCAAGAGACCCAGTACTTC.

This clone was recorded once. The chain uses TRBV7-9 and TRBJ2-2; possible D gene TRBD1, 7 bases. CDR3 length equals 15 residues. Germline assignment: CDR1 SEHNR and CDR2 FQNEAQ (reference sequence). V was clipped by 5 bases and J by 2 bases, with 12 bases between them. The CDR3 DNA follows: TGTGCCAGCAGCCGCGGGACAGTTAACACCGGGGAGCTGTTTTTT. Protein sequence: CASSRGTVNTGELFF.

The chain combines TRBV28 with TRBJ2-1, with D possibly matching TRBD2 (6 bases). The germline V and J ends were trimmed by 7 bases and 0 bases, with 25 bases remaining between them. The CDR3 is made up of 19 amino acids. CDR1 and CDR2 from the germline V gene are MDHEN and SYDVKM. The CDR3 region is CASNGPAASAGSSYNEQFF. CDR3 DNA: TGTGCCAGCAATGGTCCGGCGGCTAGCGCTGGGAGCTCCTACAATGAGCAGTTCTTC.

The chain recombines TRBV3-1 (or the pseudogene TRBV3-2) with TRBJ2-3; 8 nucleotides line up with TRBD2. The CDR3 has 15 residues. V was pared by 4 bases and J by 0 bases, with 3 bases of the junction left unmatched. The germline CDR1 and CDR2 sequences are LGHDT and YNNKEL (reference sequence). The CDR3 region is CASSRAGESTDTQYF. CDR3 sequence (DNA): TGTGCCAGCAGCCGAGCGGGAGAAAGCACAGATACGCAGTATTTT.

The table lists this clone with a few counts. The CDR3 nucleotides read TGTGCCAGCAGTTTAGAGCGGACCGGAGGGGAGCAGTACTTC. Translating it yields CASSLERTGGEQYF. The V and J genes are TRBV27 and TRBJ2-7, with D possibly matching TRBD2 (6 bases). V was cut by 2 bases and J by 7 bases, with 15 bases left in between. CDR3 size: 14 residues. Germline loops: CDR1 MNHEY, CDR2 SMNVEV (reference sequence).

The chain joins TRBV18 to TRBJ1-2, with 10 positions matching TRBD1. The V gene end was trimmed by 3 bases and the J gene end by 6 bases; junction bases not matched to a gene: 13. CDR3 length: 17 amino acids. Germline lookup yields CDR1 KGHSH and CDR2 LQKENI. This CDR3 reads CASSPSTSGQGMNGYTF. CDR3 nucleotides: TGTGCCAGCTCACCCTCAACGTCGGGACAGGGGATGAATGGCTACACCTTC.

The V call is TRBV7-3, the J call TRBJ1-1, with 9 bases aligning to TRBD1. The CDR3 runs to 17 residues. V was pared by 5 bases and J by 4 bases, with 14 bases of the junction left unmatched. Germline CDR1 SGHTA, CDR2 FQGTGA. The CDR3: CASSPRPGTGFGTEAFF. The CDR3 DNA sequence: TGTGCCAGCAGCCCACGTCCCGGGACAGGGTTCGGCACTGAAGCTTTCTTT.

The chain combines TRBV4-2 with TRBJ1-2; D ambiguous. This CDR3 comprises 13 residues. V lost 0 bases to trimming and J lost 8 bases, with 10 bases between them. Germline V lookup: CDR1 LGHNA, CDR2 YNFKEQ. The CDR3 sequence: CASSQERVTGYTF. The CDR3, as DNA: TGTGCCAGCAGCCAAGAGAGGGTCACGGGCTACACCTTC.

Here the CDR3 reads CASKQGSSNQPQHF. CDR3 DNA: TGTGCCAGTAAACAGGGGTCCAGCAATCAGCCCCAGCATTTT. The rearrangement uses TRBV6-5 and TRBJ1-5; 7 bases match TRBD1. Germline V gene lookup returns CDR1 MNHEY and CDR2 SVGAGI. There are 14 residues in the CDR3. V lost 9 bases and J lost 1; bases outside the gene matches: 6.

The V gene is TRBV6-6, the J gene TRBJ2-3; tentative D call: TRBD1 (6 bases). The CDR3 is made up of 15 amino acids. From germline, CDR1 is MNHNY and CDR2 SVGAGI (reference sequence). V was clipped by 4 bases and J by 0 bases, with 11 bases between them. The CDR3 sequence is CASSSPTGSTDTQYF. DNA of the CDR3: TGTGCCAGCAGTTCCCCGACAGGAAGCACAGATACGCAGTATTTT.

V is TRBV28 and J is TRBJ1-4; 7 positions agree with TRBD1. This CDR3 spans 15 amino acids. CDR1 and CDR2 (germline): MDHEN, SYDVKM. J was trimmed by 8 bases and V by 6 bases; bases with no gene match: 12. CDR3 sequence (DNA): TGTGCCAGCAGCTCTTTGAAAAGCAGGGGGGAAAAACTGTTTTTT. Its translation: CASSSLKSRGEKLFF.

The J gene is TRBJ2-2, the V gene TRBV30; tentatively, D is TRBD2 (6 bases). The V and J ends lost 4 bases and 0 bases respectively, with 12 bases between them. There are 15 residues in the CDR3. Germline CDR1 reads GTSNPN; CDR2 reads SVGIG (reference sequence). CDR3 sequence: CAWKVGGTNTGELFF. As DNA, the CDR3 is TGTGCCTGGAAGGTGGGAGGAACGAACACCGGGGAGCTGTTTTTT.

The rearrangement links TRBV4-1 to TRBJ1-4, with D unclear. From germline, CDR1 is MGHRA and CDR2 YSYEKL. This CDR3 region has 15 residues. The V end was cut by 3 bases, the J end by 0 bases, with 8 bases between. The CDR3 loop is CASSHTPATNEKLFF. The CDR3, as DNA: TGCGCCAGCAGCCACACACCTGCAACTAATGAAAAACTGTTTTTT.